Listed below are T cell receptor beta chains from one sample, sequenced in a study of T cell repertoires in aging, cancer and after chemotherapy. TCRdb recomputed calls from the multiplex PCR reads with MiXCR, one row per CDR3 protein. This table has 9,400 or so distinct CDR3 sequences, around 39% appearing once. The material sequenced was blood. These receptors all come from a human donor in good health. Both conserved end residues are part of each CDR3. The D gene is left open where the match is weak. A clone size is listed for some rows: how often the clone was seen (once, few, many), or a class if it is expanded.

. 15 TRBJ2-3 TRBV13 few TGTGCCAGCAGCTTAAGGCAGGGGCACACAGATACGCAGTATTTT CASSLRQGHTDTQYF
. 15 TRBJ2-5 TRBV6-5 . TGTGCCAGCACCCCTAGGTGGACGGATCAAGAGACCCAGTACTTC CASTPRWTDQETQYF
TRBD2 15 TRBJ2-1 TRBV19 large TGTGCCAGTGGGCGGGGGGGCATCCCCTACAATGAGCAGTTCTTC CASGRGGIPYNEQFF
. 17 TRBJ2-1 TRBV12-3/TRBV12-4 . TGTGCCAGCAGTTTTATAGTAGGCCAGAGCTCCTACAATGAGCAGTTCTTC CASSFIVGQSSYNEQFF
TRBD1 15 TRBJ1-2 TRBV19 . TGTGCCAGTAGTGTTAGCTCGGGACAGAACTATGGCTACACCTTC CASSVSSGQNYGYTF
TRBD1 14 TRBJ1-4 TRBV19 few TGTGCCAGTACCACCGCAGGGGGTAATGAAAAACTGTTTTTT CASTTAGGNEKLFF
. 13 TRBJ1-5 TRBV6-1 few TGTGCCAGCTTCCGGGGTAGCAATCAGCCCCAGCATTTT CASFRGSNQPQHF
TRBD1 13 TRBJ2-1 TRBV11-1 medium-sized TGTGCCACTTCGACAGGGACCTACAATGAGCAGTTCTTC CATSTGTYNEQFF
. 12 TRBJ2-7 TRBV29-1 . TGCAGCGTGGGGGGCACGGCCTACGAGCAGTACTTC CSVGGTAYEQYF
. 15 TRBJ1-1 TRBV19 . TGTGCCAGTAGCCGGATGGGACGGAGGAACACTGAAGCTTTCTTT CASSRMGRRNTEAFF
. 13 TRBJ2-5 TRBV10-3 once TGTGCCATCAGTGAGGGTGTGGGGGAGACCCAGTACTTC CAISEGVGETQYF
TRBD2 17 TRBJ2-3 TRBV13 . TGCGCCAGCAGCTTTATCGGGAGGGCCGACAGCACAGATACGCAGTATTTT CASSFIGRADSTDTQYF
. 16 TRBJ1-1 TRBV13 . TGTGCCAGCAGTTCTTCAGGGGCGCGAGCTTTCACTGAAGCTTTCTTT CASSSSGARAFTEAFF
. 14 TRBJ1-2 TRBV6-1 . TGTGCCAGCAGTGAAGGTCGGGGTAGCTATGGCTACACCTTC CASSEGRGSYGYTF
. 16 TRBJ1-2 TRBV24-1 few TGTGCCACCAGTGGTGGCAGGGGTACCTCTAACTATGGCTACACCTTC CATSGGRGTSNYGYTF
. 18 TRBJ2-1 TRBV7-9 . . CASILGHARPDAYNEQFF
TRBD2 15 TRBJ2-1 TRBV6-5 . TGTGCCAGCAGTTCATGCGGGACTAGAAGCGATGAGCAGTTCTTC CASSSCGTRSDEQFF
. 14 TRBJ2-5 TRBV7-2 . TGTGCCAGCAGCCCGAGACCAGGGAAAGAGACCCAGTACTTC CASSPRPGKETQYF
TRBD1 12 TRBJ1-2 TRBV6-6 few TGTGCCAGCAGGAGGACAGGGGGGGGCTACACCTTC CASRRTGGGYTF
. 12 TRBJ2-5 TRBV6-5 . TGTGCCAGCAGAGGCGGGGTGGGGACCCAGTACTTC CASRGGVGTQYF
. 11 TRBJ1-1 TRBV7-2 few TGTGCCAGCAGCGTTGACGGTGAAGCTTTCTTT CASSVDGEAFF
. 15 TRBJ2-7 TRBV11-1 . TGTGCCAGCAGCTTAAATACGGGACTCGACTACGAGCAGTACTTC CASSLNTGLDYEQYF
. 13 TRBJ2-7 TRBV10-3 . TGTGCCATTGATGACAGGTCTCTAGACGAGCAGTACTTC CAIDDRSLDEQYF
. 15 TRBJ2-7 TRBV15 . TGTGCCACCAGCAGAGATTTGGGTCTAGGGTCCGAGCAGTACTTC CATSRDLGLGSEQYF
. 11 TRBJ2-7 TRBV5-6 few TGTGCCAGCAGCTCCTCCTACGAGCAGTACTTC CASSSSYEQYF
. 17 TRBJ2-5 TRBV18 few TGTGCCAGCTCACCCCTCTCACGGCAGCGCAACCAAGAGACCCAGTACTTC CASSPLSRQRNQETQYF
. 15 TRBJ1-2 TRBV21-1 . TGTGCCAGCAGCTCGCGACAGGGTGGGAACTATGGCTACACCTTC CASSSRQGGNYGYTF
. 12 TRBJ1-5 TRBV12-3/TRBV12-4 . TGTGCCACCAGTTCCGAGGTCGGGGCCCAGCATTTT CATSSEVGAQHF
. 17 TRBJ1-1 TRBV7-6 few TGTGCCAGCAGCTTAGGTCCGCTCCGGGCACCCACGGGTGAAGCTTTCTTT CASSLGPLRAPTGEAFF
TRBD2 16 TRBJ2-3 TRBV6-1 . TGTGCCAGCAGCGACGGACTAGCGAAAAGCACAGATACGCAGTATTTT CASSDGLAKSTDTQYF
. 15 TRBJ1-2 TRBV6-5 few TGTGCCAGCAGTTACATCGGGGCAGGGAACTATGGCTACACCTTC CASSYIGAGNYGYTF
. 11 TRBJ2-3 TRBV27 medium-sized TGTGCCAGCAGCCTCGGTCTCGAGCAGTATTTT CASSLGLEQYF
. 14 TRBJ2-5 TRBV5-4 . TGTGCCAGCAGCTTTACCGGTCTACAAGAGACCCAGTACTTC CASSFTGLQETQYF
. 12 TRBJ1-3 TRBV12-3/TRBV12-4 . TGTGCCACGGAGGGGGCTGGAAACACCATATATTTT CATEGAGNTIYF
. 15 TRBJ2-2 TRBV5-6 . TGCGCCAGCAGCCACGGGCTCAGAGGGCCCGGGGAGCTGTTTTTT CASSHGLRGPGELFF
. 13 TRBJ1-6 TRBV20-1 . TGCAGTGCTAGGACAGTCAATAATTCACCCCTCCACTTT CSARTVNNSPLHF
. 13 TRBJ1-5 TRBV11-3 . TGTGCCAGCAGTCGGACCGTAAATCAGCCCCAGCATTTT CASSRTVNQPQHF
TRBD2 15 TRBJ2-1 TRBV12-3/TRBV12-4 few TGTGCCAGCAGCCTGACTAGCGGGGGTTACAATGAGCAGTTCTTC CASSLTSGGYNEQFF
. 14 TRBJ2-7 TRBV6-5 medium-sized TGTGCCAGCAGTTACGGTCAGGGGATCTACGAGCAGTACTTC CASSYGQGIYEQYF
. 11 TRBJ2-7 TRBV10-1 few TGCGCCAGCAGTGCGAAAGGCGAGCAGTACTTC CASSAKGEQYF
TRBD1 15 TRBJ1-2 TRBV12-3/TRBV12-4 . TGTGCCAGCAGCCCCACGGGACAGGGAAACTATGGCTACACCTTC CASSPTGQGNYGYTF
TRBD1 16 TRBJ2-2 TRBV6-5 . TGTGCCAGCAGTTACGTAGGGGGCGCGAACACCGGGGAGCTGTTTTTT CASSYVGGANTGELFF
. 13 TRBJ1-1 TRBV6-4 . TGTGCCAGCAGTGACAGGCGGGGGGGGAAAGCTTTCTTT CASSDRRGGKAFF
TRBD2 20 TRBJ2-2 TRBV12-3/TRBV12-4 . TGTGCCAGCAGTTTAGCGGTGATAGCGGGAATCGGGGCGAACACCGGGGAGCTGTTTTTT CASSLAVIAGIGANTGELFF
TRBD1 14 TRBJ2-7 TRBV6-5 few TGTGCCAGCAGTCCCACGAGAACAGGGGACGAGCAGTACTTC CASSPTRTGDEQYF
TRBD2 15 TRBJ2-3 TRBV19 few TGTGCCAGTAAGACCGGGACTACTAGCACAGATACGCAGTATTTT CASKTGTTSTDTQYF
. 16 TRBJ2-3 TRBV4-2 few TGTGCCAGCAGCCAAGAGGGGGCGCCTCGCACAGATACGCAGTATTTT CASSQEGAPRTDTQYF
. 12 TRBJ1-2 TRBV11-3 . TGTGCCAGTAGTGCCTTCAATGATGGCTACACCTTC CASSAFNDGYTF
. 14 TRBJ1-2 TRBV5-1 . TGCGCCAGCAGCCGCGCACGAACAGAGGACGGCTACACCTTC CASSRARTEDGYTF
. 12 TRBJ1-1 TRBV18 few TGTGCCAGCTCACCACGGTCAGGGGAAGCTTTCTTT CASSPRSGEAFF
TRBD1 18 TRBJ2-3 TRBV24-1 . TGTGCCACCAGTGATTTCGCCGGGACAGGGTGGAACACAGATACGCAGTATTTT CATSDFAGTGWNTDTQYF
TRBD2 16 TRBJ2-1 TRBV13 . TGTGCCAGCAGCTTAAAACTAGCGGGGGGTCTGAATGAGCAGTTCTTC CASSLKLAGGLNEQFF
. 15 TRBJ2-2 TRBV27 few TGTGCCAGCAGTTTATCGATACCGGGAACCGGGGAGCTGTTTTTT CASSLSIPGTGELFF
. 16 TRBJ2-5 TRBV4-2 few TGTGCCAGCAGCCAAAGTCCCGGGCCAAACCAAGAGACCCAGTACTTC CASSQSPGPNQETQYF
. 12 TRBJ1-5 TRBV29-1 . TGCAGCGCCCGACAGGTAGAACAGCCCCAGCATTTT CSARQVEQPQHF